This T cell receptor beta chain came from a study of CD8 T cells in ankylosing spondylitis. Regarding the study as a whole: Matched ankylosing spondylitis synovial fluid reportedly contained a significantly enriched population of disease-linked clones. What seemed typical of ankylosing spondylitis blood was a TCR beta motif built from about 8 highly homologous variants. Both synovial fluid and blood in reactive arthritis had previously been reported to carry some motif variants.

Quantitative 5'-RACE was performed with molecular barcodes, and it yielded the TCR beta libraries. TCRdb redid the calling of the 5' RACE reads with MiXCR, one entry per CDR3 protein. The repertoire holds roughly 450,000 distinct CDR3 sequences, with roughly 25% as singletons. This clonotype was seen more than once but under ten times. The antigen is unknown. J lost 2 bases, V lost 5 bases, and 5 bases had no gene match. The CDR3 length is 16 residues. The source material was blood, either unsorted or a sorted T cell fraction (not recorded which). The V and J genes are TRBV12-3 or TRBV12-4 and TRBJ2-3; 12 bases match TRBD2. This sequence was found in a male donor with ankylosing spondylitis. The CDR3 spells CASSKGLAGFTDTQYF. Here the CDR3 DNA reads TGTGCCAGCAGTAAGGGACTAGCGGGTTTCACAGATACGCAGTATTTT.